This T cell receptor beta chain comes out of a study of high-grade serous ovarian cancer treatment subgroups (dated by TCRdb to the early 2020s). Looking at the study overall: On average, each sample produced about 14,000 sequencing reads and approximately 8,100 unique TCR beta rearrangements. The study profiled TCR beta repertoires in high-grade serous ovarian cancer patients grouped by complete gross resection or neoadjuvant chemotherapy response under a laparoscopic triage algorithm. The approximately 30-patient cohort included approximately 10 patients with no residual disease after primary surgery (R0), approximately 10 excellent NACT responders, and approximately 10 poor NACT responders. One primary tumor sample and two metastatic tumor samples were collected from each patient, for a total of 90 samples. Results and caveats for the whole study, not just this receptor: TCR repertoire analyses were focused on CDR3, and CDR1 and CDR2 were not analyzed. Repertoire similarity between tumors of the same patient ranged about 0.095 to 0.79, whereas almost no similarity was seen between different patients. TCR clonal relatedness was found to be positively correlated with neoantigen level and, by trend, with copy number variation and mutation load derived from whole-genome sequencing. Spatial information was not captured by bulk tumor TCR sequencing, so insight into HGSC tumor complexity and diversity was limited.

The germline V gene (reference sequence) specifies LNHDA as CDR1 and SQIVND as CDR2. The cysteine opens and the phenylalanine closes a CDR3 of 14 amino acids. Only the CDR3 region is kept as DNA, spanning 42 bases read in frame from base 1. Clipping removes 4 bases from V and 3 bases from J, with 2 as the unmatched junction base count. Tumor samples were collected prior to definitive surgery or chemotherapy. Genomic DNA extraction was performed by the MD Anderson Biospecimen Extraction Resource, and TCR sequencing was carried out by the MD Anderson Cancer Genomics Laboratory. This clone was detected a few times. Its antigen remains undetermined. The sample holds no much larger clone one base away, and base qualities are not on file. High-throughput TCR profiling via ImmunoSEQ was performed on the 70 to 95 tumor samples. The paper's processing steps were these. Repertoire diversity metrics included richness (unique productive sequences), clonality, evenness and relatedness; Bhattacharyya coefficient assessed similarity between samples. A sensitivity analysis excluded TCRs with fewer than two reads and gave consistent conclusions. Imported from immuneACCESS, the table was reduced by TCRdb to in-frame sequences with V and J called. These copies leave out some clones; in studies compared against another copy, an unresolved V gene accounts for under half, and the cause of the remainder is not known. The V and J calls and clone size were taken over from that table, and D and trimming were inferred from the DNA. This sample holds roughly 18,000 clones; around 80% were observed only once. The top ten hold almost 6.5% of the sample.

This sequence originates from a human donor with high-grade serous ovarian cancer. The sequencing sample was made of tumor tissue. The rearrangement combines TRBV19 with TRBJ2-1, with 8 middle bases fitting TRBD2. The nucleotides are TGTGCCAGTAGTACCCTAGCGGGCTACAATGAGCAGTTCTTC. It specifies CASSTLAGYNEQFF.